This T cell receptor beta chain was sequenced for a study of blood T cell repertoires in COVID-19. Study summary: The United States, Italy and Spain were the sources of the acute and convalescent COVID-19 samples. Sample material is recorded as cDNA or gDNA derived from T cells, B-cell-depleted T cells, or PBMCs.

The authors' processing: Estimation of nucleated cell counts was performed using reference gene primer amplification. The repertoire was sequenced with immunoSEQ multiplex PCR; TCRdb's copy has only in-frame clones and lacks some. That table supplies the V and J calls and clone size; D and trimming were determined from the DNA. The sample includes 40,000 or so clones, 90% of them seen just once. The germline gives CDR1 MDHEN, CDR2 SYDVKM. The CDR3 covers 16 residues. The germline V and J ends were trimmed by 2 bases and 0 bases, with 10 bases remaining between them. V usage is TRBV28 and J usage is TRBJ1-4, with unresolved D. The sample comprised peripheral blood. This clonotype was obtained from a man aged 55-75 years with active or convalescent COVID-19. The CDR3 reads CASSLRGSATNEKLFF. CDR3 nucleotides: TGTGCCAGCAGTTTACGGGGTTCCGCAACTAATGAAAAACTGTTTTTT. Combining the CDR3 with reference TRBV28 and TRBJ1-4 gives the whole variable domain DVKVTQSSRYLVKRTGEKVFLECVQDMDHENMFWYRQDPGLGLRLIYFSYDVKMKEKGDIPEGYSVSREKKERFSLILESASTNQTSMYLCASSLRGSATNEKLFFGSGTQLSVL.